The 9 T cell receptor beta chains below all came from one sample that was sequenced in a study of T cells expressing NK-cell markers. From its re-call of the 5' RACE reads, TCRdb lists each CDR3 protein once, without DNA. The sample totals about 180,000 distinct CDR3 sequences. The sequenced sample was blood T cells: a sorted CD56 or NKG2C T cell subset, CD4+ or CD8+ T cells, or bulk PBMC T cells (not recorded which). These receptors all stem from a man aged 18-75 years in good health.

The chain recombines TRBV21-1 with TRBJ2-1; TCRdb lists TRBD1, though no DNA is available to test this call. TRBV21-1 represents a pseudogene. The CDR3 consists of 14 residues. Here the CDR3 reads CVPHGGAGCNEQFF.

This chain links TRBV3-1 with TRBJ2-2. The CDR3 runs to 15 residues. CDR1 and CDR2 (germline): LGHDT, YNNKEL (reference sequence). The CDR3 sequence: CASSQVWQSAGELFF.

The chain employs TRBV20-1 and TRBJ2-1; TCRdb's assignment of TRBD1 cannot be checked, as there is no DNA. CDR3 length: 16 amino acids. Germline V gene data show CDR1 as DFQATT and CDR2 as SNEGSKA (reference sequence). The chain's CDR3 is CSARPYRDRGYNEQFF.

The rearrangement links TRBV30 to TRBJ2-1. This CDR3 spans 13 amino acids. The germline CDR1 and CDR2 sequences are GTSNPN and SVGIG (reference sequence). The CDR3 loop is CAWSFNVYNEQFF.

The CDR3 loop reads CASSSTGGRTF. The chain uses TRBV9 and TRBJ1-2; TCRdb's D call, TRBD1, is unchecked because there is no DNA. The CDR3 is made up of 11 amino acids. The germline V gene encodes CDR1 SGDLS and CDR2 YYNGEE.

CDR3 in amino acids: CASSLLVGVNLDTQYF. This chain joins TRBV5-4 and TRBJ2-3; TCRdb designates TRBD1, a call that cannot be tested without DNA. The CDR3 covers 16 residues. Germline CDR1 and CDR2: SGHNT and YYREEE (reference sequence). The full variable domain, in which reference TRBV5-4 and TRBJ2-3 provide the parts outside the CDR3, is ETGVTQSPTHLIKTRGQQVTLRCSSQSGHNTVSWYQQALGQGPQFIFQYYREEENGRGNFPPRFSGLQFPNYSSELNVNALELDDSALYLCASSLLVGVNLDTQYFGPGTRLTVL.

V is TRBV4-2 and J is TRBJ1-4. The CDR3 length is 13 residues. Germline V lookup: CDR1 LGHNA, CDR2 YNFKEQ. Here the CDR3 reads CASSQDRDEKLFF.

This chain connects TRBV25-1 to TRBJ2-1; TCRdb lists TRBD1, though no DNA is available to test this call. The CDR3 has 11 residues. The germline V gene encodes CDR1 MGHDK and CDR2 SYGVNS. The CDR3 is CASMGGGEQFF.

This CDR3 reads CASSHKGLAGFRGDTQYF. This chain connects TRBV3-1 to TRBJ2-3; with no DNA, the TCRdb D assignment of TRBD2 cannot be verified. Germline V gene lookup returns CDR1 LGHDT and CDR2 YNNKEL (reference sequence). CDR3 length equals 18 residues.